The 8 T cell receptor beta chains below were found in one sample sequenced in a study of shared clonotypes between healthy human individuals. The protocol was immunoSEQ multiplex PCR, while the TCRdb copy is restricted to in-frame clones and leaves out a portion. The sample holds some 450,000 clones, 75% to 80% seen once. Material: PBMCs. The receptors were sampled from a woman aged 40-49 years in good health. Some clones in this sample may be carry-over from other donors' samples.

This chain links TRBV4-1 with TRBJ2-5, with TRBD2 as a possible D gene (6 bases). Between the trimmed V and J ends, which lost 4 bases and 0 bases, there was a span of 12 bases. Germline CDR1 reads MGHRA; CDR2 reads YSYEKL. The length of the CDR3 is 15 residues. The CDR3: CASSRGDSYQETQYF. The DNA for the CDR3 is TGCGCCAGCAGCCGAGGGGACTCGTACCAAGAGACCCAGTACTTC.

As for this clone: This probably arose from a read error, given a far larger clone one base away. The conserved final phenylalanine or tryptophan is absent from the CDR3, which likely points to a read error. The chain uses TRBV5-6 and TRBJ1-5; a possible D gene is TRBD1 (5 bases). With 0 bases removed from V and 1 base from J, the gap between germline ends came to 14 bases. The CDR3 is 17 residues long. Germline V gives CDR1 SGHDT, CDR2 YYEEEE. CDR3 sequence reads: CASSLGRERPSNQPQHL. Here the CDR3 DNA reads TGTGCCAGCAGCTTGGGCAGGGAGAGACCAAGCAATCAGCCCCAGCATTTA.

V is TRBV5-8 and J is TRBJ2-7, with 9 bases lining up with TRBD1. The junction had 2 bases not matched to a gene; V was cut back by 4 bases and J by 3 bases. Germline CDR1 reads SGHTS; CDR2 reads YDEGEE. The CDR3 length is 13 residues. CDR3 protein: CASSLDRGYEQYF. For the CDR3, the DNA is TGTGCCAGCAGCCTGGACAGGGGCTACGAGCAGTACTTC.

This clone appeared many times. The rearrangement uses TRBV2 and TRBJ2-1; 9 bases fit TRBD2. Unmatched junction bases numbered 4, after V lost 7 bases and J lost 12 bases. Germline values: CDR1 SNHLY, CDR2 FYNNEI. The CDR3 spans 11 residues. The CDR3, as DNA: TGTGCCAGCATGGGCGGGAGGGCGCAGTTCTTC. Its protein is CASMGGRAQFF.

The chain uses TRBV7-8 and TRBJ1-3; perhaps TRBD1 as D (5 bases). V was trimmed by 5 bases and J by 0 bases, leaving 11 bases between them. The CDR3 is 15 residues long. The germline V gene has CDR1 SGHVS and CDR2 FQNEAQ. The CDR3 region is CASSKTAVSGNTIYF. DNA for the CDR3: TGTGCCAGCAGCAAGACAGCTGTCTCTGGAAACACCATATATTTT. Full variable domain (rest looked up from reference TRBV7-8 and TRBJ1-3): GAGVSQSPRYKVAKRGQDVALRCDPISGHVSLFWYQQALGQGPEFLTYFQNEAQLDKSGLPSDRFFAERPEGSVSTLKIQRTQQEDSAVYLCASSKTAVSGNTIYFGEGSWLTVV.

The J gene is TRBJ1-2, the V gene TRBV7-3, with D possibly matching TRBD1 (6 bases). This CDR3 region has 13 residues. The germline V and J ends were trimmed by 5 bases and 3 bases, with 10 bases remaining between them. Looked up from germline, CDR1 is SGHTA and CDR2 is FQGTGA. CDR3 nucleotides: TGTGCCAGCAGCCCGGAGGGGGACTATGGCTACACCTTC. Amino acids: CASSPEGDYGYTF.

Points on this clone: This could be a read error, since a much larger clone is one nucleotide away. The chain recombines TRBV28 with TRBJ1-1; D uncertain. This CDR3 region has 16 residues. Germline loops: CDR1 MDHEN, CDR2 SYDVKM. CDR3 amino acids: CASSKRAGPLGTGAFF. In DNA form, the CDR3 reads TGTGCCAGCAGCAAGCGGGCCGGGCCGCTGGGCACTGGAGCTTTCTTT.

About this clone itself: A far larger clone is a single base away, which makes a read error likely. V gene TRBV14 combines with J gene TRBJ1-1; TRBD1 aligns across 7 bases. Germline lookup yields CDR1 SGHDN and CDR2 FVKESK. The CDR3 runs 14 residues. J lost 4 bases, V lost 5 bases, and 7 bases had no gene match. The CDR3 reads CASSSHRGPTEAFF. Here the CDR3 DNA reads TGTGCCAGCAGCTCCCACAGGGGACCCACTGAAGCTTTCTTT.